The text below deals with one T cell receptor beta chain. What it binds is not known. The source of the sample is a study of shared clonotypes between healthy human individuals. Findings of the study overall: The sampled material consisted only of blood, and tissue repertoires are likely to differ.

CDR1 is MNHEY, CDR2 SMNVEV, per germline (reference sequence). The CDR3 runs 15 residues. Germline trimming cut 5 bases from V and 3 bases from J; bases unmatched to any gene: 7. Each PCR replicate run on unsorted PBMC took in around 300 ng DNA, around 30,000 T cell genomes. Repertoires were generated with immunoSEQ multiplex PCR, while TCRdb's copy carries only in-frame clones and drops some. The data show 450,000 to 650,000 clones, roughly 79% seen once. The donors, all of them Caucasian adults, lived in Nashville, Tennessee. The chain has TRBV27 and TRBJ2-3; TRBD2 matches 8 bases. Sequencing was done on a sample of PBMCs. The TCR comes from a woman aged 40 to 50 in good health. Some clones in this sample may be carry-over from other donors' samples. The CDR3 spells CASSPTSVGTDTQYF. The DNA for the CDR3 is TGTGCCAGCAGTCCGACTAGCGTAGGGACAGATACGCAGTATTTT.